Following are 28 T cell receptor beta chains from one sample sequenced in a study of human T cells and chemical hapten exposure. TCRdb reprocessed the RACE reads with MiXCR, giving one entry per CDR3 protein. The table has 150,000 to 200,000 distinct CDR3 sequences, about 14% seen once; the top ten hold 1.5% to 2%. Time point of the sample: patch test 1, 2 weeks after DPC sensitization. Treatment here: therapeutic diphenylcyclopropenone sensitization with weekly scalp DPC. Sequences were derived from whole blood, sampled in connection with sensitization to the hapten diphenylcyclopropenone (DPC). All receptors come from a woman younger than 45 with alopecia areata. Some clones in this sample may be carry-over from other donors' samples.

The genes are TRBV27 and TRBJ2-6, with TRBD1 matching over 12 bases. This CDR3 region has 21 residues. Trimming at V came to 8 bases and at J to 3 bases, leaving 20 bases not matched to a gene. CDR1 MNHEY and CDR2 SMNVEV come from the germline V gene (reference sequence). CDR3 sequence (DNA): TGTGCCAGCGGCCGAATTTGGGGACAGGGGGCAGAACTTTTTGGGGCCAACGTCCTGACTTTC. It translates to CASGRIWGQGAELFGANVLTF.

This chain joins TRBV5-1 and TRBJ1-1, with unresolved D. CDR1 is SGHRS and CDR2 is YFSETQ in the germline V gene. Trimming shortened V by 0 bases and J by 0 bases, and 6 bases separated the two germline ends. The CDR3 totals 14 residues. In DNA, the CDR3 is TGCGCCAGCAGCTTGGAGTCCGTGAACACTGAAGCTTTCTTT. Protein: CASSLESVNTEAFF.

The rearrangement links TRBV7-9 to TRBJ2-1; D is ambiguous. This CDR3 is built from 13 residues. Germline V gene sequence: CDR1 SEHNR, CDR2 FQNEAQ (reference sequence). The V end lost 5 bases, the J end lost 5 bases, and 10 bases lay between the germline ends. The DNA of the CDR3 is TGTGCCAGCAGCCTCCCCTGGGACAATGAGCAGTTCTTC. Protein product: CASSLPWDNEQFF.

This clonotype was seen at least ten times. The CDR3 region is CASSSVAGPRTSTDTQYF. The CDR3 DNA reads TGTGCCAGCAGTTCAGTAGCGGGGCCCCGGACTAGCACAGATACGCAGTATTTT. The gene calls are TRBV27 and TRBJ2-3; TRBD2 aligns across 8 bases. The CDR3 consists of 18 residues. The V gene end was trimmed by 4 bases and the J gene end by 0 bases; junction bases not matched to a gene: 12. Germline CDR1 reads MNHEY; CDR2 reads SMNVEV (reference sequence).

This clonotype appeared a few times. The J gene is TRBJ2-7, the V gene TRBV7-9; the D is unclear. The CDR3 totals 18 residues. The germline V gene has CDR1 SEHNR and CDR2 FQNEAQ (reference sequence). V was clipped by 1 base and J by 6 bases, with 25 bases between them. CDR3 sequence: CASSLVKGGRNPQREQYF. CDR3 in DNA: TGTGCCAGCAGCTTAGTTAAGGGCGGTCGAAATCCCCAGCGCGAGCAGTACTTC. The complete variable domain, with remaining parts taken from reference TRBV7-9 and TRBJ2-7, reads DTGVSQNPRHKITKRGQNVTFRCDPISEHNRLYWYRQTLGQGPEFLTYFQNEAQLEKSRLLSDRFSAERPKGSFSTLEIQRTEQGDSAMYLCASSLVKGGRNPQREQYFGPGTRLTVT.

This clonotype turned up a few times. The rearrangement uses TRBV6-2 or TRBV6-3 and TRBJ1-6; D uncertain. The germline V and J ends were trimmed by 6 bases and 4 bases, with 16 bases remaining between them. In germline, CDR1 is MNHEY, CDR2 SVGEGT. The CDR3 loop spans 16 amino acids. CDR3 DNA: TGTGCCAGCAGAGTCAGATCCTCCCTATATAATTCACCCCTCCACTTT. It specifies CASRVRSSLYNSPLHF.

This clonotype showed up many times. The rearrangement links TRBV29-1 to TRBJ2-1; D unclear. Germline V CDR1 and CDR2: SQVTM, ANQGSEA. The CDR3 contains 10 residues. Trimming shortened V by 6 bases and J by 15 bases, and 15 bases separated the two germline ends. The CDR3 here is CSVVQGRGFF. DNA of the CDR3: TGCAGCGTCGTACAAGGACGCGGGTTCTTC.

This clonotype turned up a few times. This rearrangement joins TRBV3-1 to TRBJ1-1; D may be TRBD1 (5 bases). CDR1 is LGHDT, CDR2 YNNKEL, per germline (reference sequence). Trimming pared 1 base from V and 1 base from J, leaving 7 bases between. The CDR3 covers 14 residues. The CDR3 spells CASSQGTRNTEAFF. The CDR3 DNA is TGTGCCAGCAGCCAAGGGACAAGGAACACTGAAGCTTTCTTT.

There are many counts of this clonotype. V is TRBV7-6 and J is TRBJ2-3; D assignment may be TRBD1 or TRBD2 (5 bases each). V was cut by 9 bases and J by 9 bases, with 22 bases left in between. Germline CDR1 is SGHVS and CDR2 is FNYEAQ. The CDR3 runs 14 residues. CDR3 amino acids: CASNPGRRFWTQYF. Here the CDR3 DNA reads TGTGCCAGTAATCCGGGACGGCGTTTTTGGACGCAGTATTTT.

This clonotype was seen many times. The rearrangement links TRBV20-1 to TRBJ1-2, with no clear D. There are 13 residues in the CDR3. Trimming left V 0 bases short and J 2 bases short, with 7 bases between. CDR1 and CDR2 (germline): DFQATT, SNEGSKA (reference sequence). DNA for the CDR3: TGCAGTGCTAGAGATGGCCAGAACTATGGCTACACCTTC. As protein: CSARDGQNYGYTF.

This clonotype was seen only a few times. CDR3 amino acids: CSALGTFSGRGNEQFF. In DNA form, the CDR3 reads TGCAGTGCTCTGGGGACCTTTAGCGGGAGAGGGAATGAGCAGTTCTTC. The J gene is TRBJ2-1, the V gene TRBV20-1; 9 bases fit TRBD2. The CDR3 contains 16 residues. Germline CDR1 reads DFQATT; CDR2 reads SNEGSKA (reference sequence). V lost 5 bases to trimming and J lost 7 bases; unmatched junction nucleotides: 15.

The sample holds a few counts of this clonotype. Here the CDR3 reads CASSYSAGLGTDTQYF. CDR3 sequence (DNA): TGTGCCAGCAGTTACTCAGCAGGGTTAGGCACAGATACGCAGTATTTT. This chain links TRBV6-5 with TRBJ2-3, with D maybe TRBD1 (5 bases). Looked up from germline, CDR1 is MNHEY and CDR2 is SVGAGI. CDR3 length: 16 amino acids. The ends were cut back, 0 bases at V and 1 base at J, with 11 bases in the middle.

This clonotype was seen ten or more times. The chain recombines TRBV29-1 with TRBJ2-5; D assignment may be TRBD1 or TRBD2 (5 bases each). V shed 7 bases and J shed 7 bases, with 22 bases lying between them. The germline V gene encodes CDR1 SQVTM and CDR2 ANQGSEA. This CDR3 is 14 amino acids long. The CDR3 nucleotides are TGCAGCGCCCTTTTACGGGGCAGGGAAGCGACCCAGTACTTC. Translating gives CSALLRGREATQYF.

This clonotype was found a few times. The chain combines TRBV29-1 with TRBJ1-2; 7 nucleotides agree with TRBD1. After removal of 6 bases from V and 7 bases from J, the junction contained 11 bases not matched to a gene. CDR1 is SQVTM and CDR2 is ANQGSEA in the germline V gene. The CDR3 has 13 amino acids. The CDR3 coding sequence is TGCAGCGTCGAGAGGGACAGTCAGGGTGGCTACACCTTC. Translated, it gives CSVERDSQGGYTF.

This clonotype occurred a few times. The V call is TRBV6-2 or TRBV6-3, the J call TRBJ2-7, with 9 bases lining up with TRBD2. The CDR3 sequence is 16 residues long. The germline V gene has CDR1 MNHEY and CDR2 SVGEGT. V dropped 0 bases and J dropped 2; count of bases not matched to a gene: 5. CDR3: CASSYSGGRAAYEQYF. DNA of the CDR3: TGTGCCAGCAGTTACTCGGGCGGGAGGGCCGCCTACGAGCAGTACTTC.

This sequence joins TRBV6-6 and TRBJ1-5; D not certain. The CDR3 contains 12 residues. V lost 5 bases to trimming and J lost 5 bases, with 7 bases between them. Germline assignment: CDR1 MNHNY and CDR2 SVGAGI (reference sequence). The CDR3 reads CASSRKDQPQHF. CDR3 DNA sequence: TGTGCCAGCAGTCGAAAAGATCAGCCCCAGCATTTT.

There are a few counts of this clonotype. The chain joins TRBV2 to TRBJ2-4; 14 bases map to TRBD2. The germline V gene has CDR1 SNHLY and CDR2 FYNNEI. J was trimmed by 9 bases and V by 5 bases; bases with no gene match: 12. The CDR3 has 17 residues. CDR3 in amino acids: CASSRYPGLAGDGIQYF. CDR3 DNA sequence: TGTGCCAGCAGTAGATACCCGGGACTAGCGGGAGATGGCATTCAGTACTTC.

This clonotype has a handful of counts. The J gene is TRBJ1-6, the V gene TRBV3-1; TRBD1 aligns across 7 bases. CDR1 and CDR2 (germline): LGHDT, YNNKEL (reference sequence). Trimming at V came to 4 bases and at J to 6 bases, leaving 6 bases not matched to a gene. CDR3 size: 15 residues. CDR3 in amino acids: CASSRQGMSNSPLHF. In DNA form, the CDR3 reads TGTGCCAGCAGCCGACAGGGTATGAGTAATTCACCCCTCCACTTT.

This clonotype was detected many times. The chain uses TRBV5-1 and TRBJ2-5; 8 nucleotides match TRBD1. The CDR3 sequence is 16 residues long. The germline CDR1 and CDR2 sequences are SGHRS and YFSETQ. V was clipped by 4 bases and J by 0 bases; unmatched bases: 8. Written as DNA, the CDR3 is TGCGCCAGCAGCCTCACAGGGGGTCAGTACCAAGAGACCCAGTACTTC. This gives the protein CASSLTGGQYQETQYF.

The J gene is TRBJ2-3, the V gene TRBV20-1; 11 nucleotides agree with TRBD2. V shed 1 base, J shed 1 base, and the junction held 4 bases outside the gene matches. CDR1 and CDR2 from the germline V gene are DFQATT and SNEGSKA (reference sequence). This CDR3 is 16 amino acids long. DNA for the CDR3: TGCAGTGCTAGAGCTGGGACTAGCGGACGCACAGATACGCAGTATTTT. This codes for CSARAGTSGRTDTQYF.

This clonotype was seen only a few times. The V gene is TRBV6-5, the J gene TRBJ2-2; 10 bases match TRBD1. The CDR3 spans 15 residues. Unmatched junction bases numbered 1, after V lost 4 bases and J lost 2 bases. Germline V gives CDR1 MNHEY, CDR2 SVGAGI. The CDR3 DNA follows: TGTGCCAGCAGTTGGGACAGGGGCAACACCGGGGAGCTGTTTTTT. Protein product: CASSWDRGNTGELFF.

This clonotype was counted ten times or more. The chain links TRBV7-8 to TRBJ1-6, with TRBD1 as a possible D gene (5 bases). Germline V gene sequence: CDR1 SGHVS, CDR2 FQNEAQ. CDR3 length equals 15 residues. Deletions cut 5 bases from V and 10 bases from J, with 18 bases between. CDR3 DNA sequence: TGTGCCAGCAGCCGGGACGTCGGAGTTGGGTCACCCCTCCACTTT. Its protein product is CASSRDVGVGSPLHF.

This clonotype was detected many times. V gene TRBV7-3 combines with J gene TRBJ2-1; the D is unclear. The CDR3 spans 13 residues. V was trimmed by 5 bases and J by 7 bases, leaving 12 bases between them. In germline, CDR1 is SGHTA, CDR2 FQGTGA. The CDR3 DNA follows: TGTGCCAGCAGCCGAAATCTCGGTAATGAGCAGTTCTTC. Translated: CASSRNLGNEQFF.

This clonotype was picked up many times. The genes are TRBV2 and TRBJ2-3; 12 nucleotides match TRBD2. Germline V CDR1 and CDR2: SNHLY, FYNNEI. After removal of 6 bases from V and 9 bases from J, the junction contained 7 bases not matched to a gene. There are 14 residues in the CDR3. CDR3 loop: CASRPSGGAWTQYF. The CDR3 bases are TGTGCCAGCAGGCCTAGCGGGGGGGCATGGACGCAGTATTTT.

At least ten counts were recorded for this clonotype. CDR3 amino acids: CASSVGTGNTIYF. Written as DNA, the CDR3 is TGTGCCAGCAGCGTAGGCACTGGAAACACCATATATTTT. This sequence joins TRBV9 and TRBJ1-3; D remains unclear. Per germline, CDR1 SGDLS and CDR2 YYNGEE. The CDR3 extends over 13 amino acids. Deletions cut 0 bases from V and 2 bases from J, with 3 bases between. The variable domain in full, completed from reference TRBV9 and TRBJ1-3, reads DSGVTQTPKHLITATGQRVTLRCSPRSGDLSVYWYQQSLDQGLQFLIQYYNGEERAKGNILERFSAQQFPDLHSELNLSSLELGDSALYFCASSVGTGNTIYFGEGSWLTVV.

The J gene is TRBJ1-4, the V gene TRBV7-2; D not certain. This CDR3 is 15 amino acids long. Germline values: CDR1 SGHTA, CDR2 FQGNSA. Trimming stripped 2 bases from V and 4 bases from J, with 11 bases between. The CDR3 reads CASSLYRERNEKLFF. The CDR3 DNA follows: TGTGCCAGCAGCTTATACCGCGAGCGTAATGAAAAACTGTTTTTT.

This clonotype has a handful of counts. The J gene is TRBJ2-7, the V gene TRBV5-6, with TRBD2 matching 10 bases. Trimming at V came to 4 bases and at J to 3 bases, leaving 7 bases not matched to a gene. From germline, CDR1 is SGHDT and CDR2 YYEEEE. The CDR3 runs 15 residues. For the CDR3, the DNA is TGTGCCAGCAGCCCGAGCGGGAGGGTCTTCTACGAGCAGTACTTC. Its translation is CASSPSGRVFYEQYF.

Comment on this clonotype: A read error may explain this, as a much larger clone is one base away. This chain uses TRBV5-1 with TRBJ2-2, with TRBD1 matching over 9 bases. CDR1 and CDR2 (germline): SGHRS, YFSETQ. The V gene end was trimmed by 6 bases and the J gene end by 0 bases; junction bases not matched to a gene: 12. CDR3 length equals 18 residues. CDR3 loop: CASNLRPGTGPNTGELFF. CDR3 DNA: TGCGCCAGCAACCTACGTCCCGGGACAGGGCCGAACACCGGGGAGCTGTTTTTT.